This T cell receptor beta chain derives from a study of cytomegalovirus exposure and HLA in healthy donors. Study-wide findings and caveats: The authors enumerated some 160 TCR beta chains as linked to cytomegalovirus. For cytomegalovirus status, the classifier reportedly gave diagnoses with high specificity and sensitivity. In vitro, a few CMV-associated chains proved specific for CMV antigens.

The germline V gene has CDR1 MGHRA and CDR2 YSYEKL. The ends lost 4 bases at V and 5 bases at J; junction bases unmatched: 14. The CDR3 has 17 residues. Only in-frame clones appear in the TCRdb table, and some are missing; sequencing was by immunoSEQ multiplex PCR. This sample has 150,000 to 250,000 clones, with 84% found just once. Points on this clone: What it binds is not known.

This clonotype originated in a young woman in good health and CMV-seropositive. This sequence joins TRBV4-1 and TRBJ2-5; 9 bases match TRBD2. The sample comprised PBMCs. The CDR3 bases are TGCGCCAGCAGCCGGGGAGGGAGCGGGAGGCGTGAGGAGACCCAGTACTTC. This gives the protein CASSRGGSGRREETQYF.